This TCR beta chain was retrieved from a study of blood T cell repertoires in COVID-19. As for the study in general: COVID-19 samples, acute and convalescent, were from the United States, Italy and Spain.

Original processing notes: The assay estimated nucleated cells by amplifying reference gene primers. This table comes from immunoSEQ multiplex PCR, and its TCRdb copy is limited to in-frame clones, with some not included. The V and J calls and clone size come from that table; D and trimming were worked out from the DNA. The sample holds about 60,000 clones, about three quarters seen once. It was during active infection that Seattle patients were enrolled and then longitudinally followed. Germline V gene lookup returns CDR1 GTSNPN and CDR2 SVGIG (reference sequence). The V and J ends lost 7 bases and 2 bases respectively, with 8 bases between them. The CDR3 totals 11 residues.

The chain is built from TRBV30 and TRBJ1-1; D is uncertain. This sequence originates from a man aged 25-45 years with COVID-19, enrolled during active disease. The material sequenced was peripheral blood. The DNA of the CDR3 is TGTGCCTTCGACAAAAACACTGAAGCTTTCTTT. It encodes CAFDKNTEAFF.